Listed below are T cell receptor beta chains from one sample, sequenced in a study of T cells in narcolepsy. Profiling relied on immunoSEQ multiplex PCR, and the TCRdb table lists in-frame clones only, not all of them. The table shows 30,000 to 35,000 clones, with roughly 80% occurring only once. Material for sequencing was memory (CD45RA-) CD4+ T cells from blood. The receptors shown here come from a human donor in good health. Each CDR3 is given with its conserved first and last residue. A D gene is named only where the DNA matches it firmly. Rows give clone size only sometimes, using once, few, many, or a class for an expanded clone.

J gene,clone size,V gene,D gene,CDR3 DNA,CDR3 protein
TRBJ2-2,-,TRBV14,-,TGTGCCAGCAGCCTGCAGAATTTGGCCGGGGAGCTGTTTTTT,CASSLQNLAGELFF
TRBJ1-1,-,TRBV7-9,-,TGTGCCAGCAGCTTAGATGGTGAAGCTTTCTTT,CASSLDGEAFF
TRBJ2-3,once,TRBV5-6,-,TGTGCCAGCAGCCGCGGAAAGATAACCATGGCTACGCAGTATTTT,CASSRGKITMATQYF
TRBJ1-1,-,TRBV4-1,-,TGCGCCAGCAGCTACAGGGAGGCCCGCCCAAACACTGAAGCTTTCTTT,CASSYREARPNTEAFF
TRBJ1-2,-,TRBV6-5,-,TGTGCCAGCAGTTACACGACTAACTATGGCTACACCTTC,CASSYTTNYGYTF
TRBJ2-1,-,TRBV11-3,-,TGTGCCAGCAGCCGCCGTAGCGGCTCCTACAATGAGCAGTTCTTC,CASSRRSGSYNEQFF
TRBJ1-2,few,TRBV14,-,TGTGCCAGCAGCGAACAGGGTCGTGGCTACACCTTC,CASSEQGRGYTF
TRBJ2-2,-,TRBV25-1,TRBD2,TGTGCCAGCTCCCACCTGGGGGGGAGAAACACCGGGGAGCTGTTTTTT,CASSHLGGRNTGELFF
TRBJ1-1,-,TRBV6-5,-,TGTGCCAGCAGTTACTCGAGGCGTAGCGTGAACACTGAAGCTTTCTTT,CASSYSRRSVNTEAFF
TRBJ1-1,-,TRBV19,TRBD1,TGTGCCAGTAAACTTGTTTCCACAGGGGTGTCCACTGAAGCTTTCTTT,CASKLVSTGVSTEAFF
TRBJ2-5,-,TRBV27,-,TGTGCCAGCAGTCCCTCCTCGGGAGGGGGCAGGGAGACCCAGTACTTC,CASSPSSGGGRETQYF
TRBJ2-7,few,TRBV7-9,TRBD2,TGTGCCAGCGAACTAGCGGGAGGCGAGCAGTACTTC,CASELAGGEQYF
TRBJ2-5,-,TRBV5-1,TRBD2,TGCGCCAGCAGGCGGGCTAGCGGGAGCCAAGAGACCCAGTACTTC,CASRRASGSQETQYF
TRBJ2-1,-,TRBV25-1,-,TGTGCCAGCAGTACCGAGGGGGGTTCCTACAATGAGCAGTTCTTC,CASSTEGGSYNEQFF
TRBJ2-5,-,TRBV2,-,TGTGCCAGCAGTGGAGAAGGGGCAGGGGAGACCCAGTACTTC,CASSGEGAGETQYF
TRBJ1-3,once,TRBV6-1,-,TGTGCCAGCAGTGAATCGGGGGCTGGAAACACCATATATTTT,CASSESGAGNTIYF
TRBJ2-5,-,TRBV5-6,-,TGTGCCAGCAGCTTTGCGGGGCGTGAGACCCAGTACTTC,CASSFAGRETQYF
TRBJ2-3,-,TRBV15,-,TGTGCCACCAGCAGAGGGCAGGGGCAAGGGTTCACAGATACGCAGTATTTT,CATSRGQGQGFTDTQYF
TRBJ1-1,-,TRBV14,TRBD1,TGTGCCAGCAGCTCATATACAGGGGGAACTGAAGCTTTCTTT,CASSSYTGGTEAFF
TRBJ1-2,few,TRBV6-1,-,TGTGCCAGCGGCGAAAGTTTATATGGCTACACCTTC,CASGESLYGYTF
TRBJ2-3,-,TRBV28,TRBD2,TGTGCCAGCAGTTTGGGCGGGGGGGCTCTCGATACGCAGTATTTT,CASSLGGGALDTQYF
TRBJ1-6,-,TRBV19,-,TGTGCCGCGGGGGCAAGGGGATTTAATTCACCCCTCCACTTT,CAAGARGFNSPLHF
TRBJ2-3,-,TRBV10-3,TRBD2,TGTGCCATCAGTGAGAGGCGGGGGGTAGATACGCAGTATTTT,CAISERRGVDTQYF
TRBJ1-3,-,TRBV4-1,TRBD1,TGCGCCAGCAGCCAACCGGGACAGAACTCTGGAAACACCATATATTTT,CASSQPGQNSGNTIYF
TRBJ1-5,once,TRBV19,-,TGTGCCAGTGGACGGCCCCCTAGCCAGCCCCAGCATTTT,CASGRPPSQPQHF
TRBJ2-5,-,TRBV5-1,TRBD1,TGCGCCAGCAGCTTAGGGCCCACAGGGGCCGTCCAAGAGACCCAGTACTTC,CASSLGPTGAVQETQYF
TRBJ1-4,-,TRBV4-2,-,TGTGCCAGCAGCCCCCAAGAGTGGGGTGAAAAACTGTTTTTT,CASSPQEWGEKLFF
TRBJ1-2,-,TRBV27,-,TGTGCCAGCAGTTCCCAGACCAGGGGAGAAGGCTACACCTTC,CASSSQTRGEGYTF
TRBJ2-4,-,TRBV29-1,-,TGCAGCGCCTCAATAGAGAGAAACATTCAGTACTTC,CSASIERNIQYF
TRBJ2-3,-,TRBV5-1,-,TGCGCCAGCAGCCGAGAGGGATATGACGATACGCAGTATTTT,CASSREGYDDTQYF
TRBJ1-1,-,TRBV14,-,TGTGCCAGCAGCCAGCAGGAGGGAACCACTGAAGCTTTCTTT,CASSQQEGTTEAFF
TRBJ2-2,-,TRBV9,-,TGTGCCAGCAGCGTAGTAGGAGCGTTCGGGGAGCTGTTTTTT,CASSVVGAFGELFF
TRBJ2-1,-,TRBV4-1,-,TGCGCCAGCAGCCAAGGACTCCGGCGGGGTGAGCAGTTCTTC,CASSQGLRRGEQFF
TRBJ2-7,few,TRBV28,-,TGTGCCAGCAGTTTAACCCTTACAGGGTCCTACGAGCAGTACTTC,CASSLTLTGSYEQYF
TRBJ2-7,-,TRBV30,-,TGTGCCTGGAGTTTCCCAGGGGCCTACGAGCAGTACTTC,CAWSFPGAYEQYF
TRBJ2-5,-,TRBV6-1,-,TGTGCCAGCAAGGAGGCCCTACCGGGGACCCAGTACTTC,CASKEALPGTQYF
TRBJ2-3,-,TRBV27,-,TGTGCCAGCAGTTTAAGGCCTCAGAGCACAGATACGCAGTATTTT,CASSLRPQSTDTQYF
TRBJ1-1,-,TRBV27,-,TGTGCCAGCGCCGCCCGGAGGGAAGGGACCTACACTGAAGCTTTCTTT,CASAARREGTYTEAFF